The T cell receptor delta chain described here comes from a study of gamma-delta chains in newborns, infants, children. About the study: Microbial exposure reportedly drives polyclonal innate γδ T cell expansion after birth.

CDR3 length: 21 amino acids. Germline-derived CDR1 and CDR2 are GEAIGNYY and EKD. Trimming took 3 bases from V and 0 from J; bases not matched to a gene: 15. TCRdb reprocessed the reads through CATT. Among 3,000 to 3,500 delta-chain clones listed, 0.25% to 0.3% were seen once. There are a few counts of this clone. TCRdb attributes to this sequence the protein of a much larger clone, which differs from the DNA translation at residue 9; a read error is likely, and the protein displayed is translated from the DNA. The receptor's source is a child who was a newborn, infant or young child, either healthy, febrile or measles-vaccinated (not recorded which). The chain joins TRDV2 to TRDJ3, with 8 bases aligning to TRDD3. The sample comprised blood. CDR3 loop: CACDSAGGHSPSSWDTRQMFF. The CDR3 DNA sequence: TGTGCCTGTGACTCGGCTGGGGGACACTCACCTAGCTCCTGGGACACCCGACAGATGTTTTTC.